The entry that follows covers one T cell receptor (beta chain) sequence. Its antigen is unidentified. The source of the sample is a study of PD-1 blockade in classical Hodgkin lymphoma. Study conclusions and caveats: Excluded were patients who started nivolumab under 1 year after ASCT, a group that had lower diversity. Lower baseline TCR diversity was reported for newly diagnosed patients than for healthy donors.

This table comes from immunoSEQ multiplex PCR, and its TCRdb copy is limited to in-frame clones, with some not included. The table lists roughly 2,000 clones, 86% of them singletons. Trimming cost V 2 bases and J 2 bases; bases outside gene matches: 2. Per the germline V gene, CDR1 is WNHNN and CDR2 is SYGVQD (reference sequence). This CDR3 has 15 amino acids. Relapses following autologous stem cell transplantation were seen in all patients, with brentuximab vedotin exposure varying. Purification of CD4+ T cells from thawed PBMCs was performed via magnetic negative selection. Best outcomes ranged across complete response, partial response and progressive disease.

The TCR was taken from a human donor with classical Hodgkin lymphoma. The specimen was CD4+ T cells from blood, collected at baseline. J is TRBJ2-7 and V is TRBV10-1; 11 nucleotides match TRBD1. The CDR3 coding sequence is TGCGCCAGCAGTGAGAGGGACAGGGGGACCTACGAGCAGTACTTC. Its protein is CASSERDRGTYEQYF.